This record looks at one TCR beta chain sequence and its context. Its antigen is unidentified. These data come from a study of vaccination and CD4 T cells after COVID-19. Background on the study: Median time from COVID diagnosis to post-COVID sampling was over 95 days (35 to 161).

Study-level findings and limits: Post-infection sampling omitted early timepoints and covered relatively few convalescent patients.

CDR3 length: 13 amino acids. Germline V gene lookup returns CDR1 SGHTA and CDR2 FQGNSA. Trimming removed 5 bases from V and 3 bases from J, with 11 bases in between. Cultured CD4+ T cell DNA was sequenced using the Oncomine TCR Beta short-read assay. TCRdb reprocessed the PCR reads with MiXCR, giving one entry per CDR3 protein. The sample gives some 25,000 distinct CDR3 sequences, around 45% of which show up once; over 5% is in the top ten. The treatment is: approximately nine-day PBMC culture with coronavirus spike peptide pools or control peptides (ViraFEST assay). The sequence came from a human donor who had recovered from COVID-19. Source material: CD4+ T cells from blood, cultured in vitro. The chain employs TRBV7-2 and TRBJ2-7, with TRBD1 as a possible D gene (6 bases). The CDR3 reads CASSQRGGYEQYF. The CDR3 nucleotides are TGTGCCAGCAGCCAACGAGGGGGCTACGAGCAGTACTTC.